The 30 T cell receptor beta chains below all came from one sample that was sequenced in a study of cytomegalovirus exposure and HLA in healthy donors. Vbeta (60) and Jbeta (13) primers were used in the PCR. Using immunoSEQ multiplex PCR, the repertoire was profiled, and TCRdb retains in-frame clones only, with some absent. Of tens of thousands of clones listed, approximately 82% are singletons. Sequencing was done on a sample of PBMCs. These receptor sequences come from a man aged 35 to 55 in good health and CMV-seronegative.

The DNA of the CDR3 is TGTGCCAGCAGCTTACTCCGCACAGATACGCAGTATTTT. It encodes CASSLLRTDTQYF. The chain carries TRBV7-3 and TRBJ2-3; D call uncertain. The germline gives CDR1 SGHTA, CDR2 FQGTGA. The CDR3 is made up of 13 amino acids. V lost 2 bases and J lost 1, with 4 bases in between.

This clone was detected only a few times. V usage is TRBV29-1 and J usage is TRBJ1-1; tentatively, D is TRBD1 (5 bases). Germline CDR1 and CDR2: SQVTM and ANQGSEA. The CDR3 totals 13 residues. V was shortened by 8 bases and J by 1 base, with 14 bases between the two germline ends. The CDR3 spells CSPGARENTEAFF. DNA for the CDR3: TGCAGCCCTGGGGCCAGGGAGAACACTGAAGCTTTCTTT. Based on the CDR3 plus reference TRBV29-1 and TRBJ1-1, the full variable domain is SAVISQKPSRDICQRGTSLTIQCQVDSQVTMMFWYRQQPGQSLTLIATANQGSEATYESGFVIDKFPISRPNLTFSTLTVSNMSPEDSSIYLCSPGARENTEAFFGQGTRLTVV.

The V and J genes are TRBV5-6 and TRBJ1-2; 10 bases align to TRBD1. The CDR3 is 14 residues long. V trimming: 7 bases; J trimming: 3 bases; junction bases outside the gene matches: 6. CDR1 SGHDT and CDR2 YYEEEE come from the germline V gene. CDR3 region: CASRRTGGDYGYTF. The CDR3 DNA reads as TGTGCCAGCCGTAGGACAGGGGGTGACTATGGCTACACCTTC.

The chain employs TRBV27 and TRBJ2-7; 7 positions agree with TRBD1. The CDR3 covers 14 residues. The ends lost 4 bases at V and 4 bases at J; junction bases unmatched: 7. Germline V lookup: CDR1 MNHEY, CDR2 SMNVEV (reference sequence). The CDR3 sequence is CASSSRDSRYEQYF. The CDR3, as DNA: TGTGCCAGCAGTTCCCGGGACAGCCGATACGAGCAGTACTTC.

This clone occurred a few times. The chain combines TRBV7-9 with TRBJ1-1, with a possible D match to TRBD1 (6 bases). The CDR3 is made up of 15 amino acids. The V end was cut by 4 bases, the J end by 1 base, with 13 bases between. Germline CDR1 is SEHNR and CDR2 is FQNEAQ (reference sequence). The CDR3 here is CASSWNRVGNTEAFF. The CDR3 nucleotides read TGTGCCAGCAGCTGGAACAGGGTAGGGAACACTGAAGCTTTCTTT. Variable domain in full (rest from reference TRBV7-9 and TRBJ1-1): DTGVSQNPRHKITKRGQNVTFRCDPISEHNRLYWYRQTLGQGPEFLTYFQNEAQLEKSRLLSDRFSAERPKGSFSTLEIQRTEQGDSAMYLCASSWNRVGNTEAFFGQGTRLTVV.

The CDR3 DNA follows: TGTGCCTGTAGACAACTCGGGACAGGGGCTGAAAAACTGTTTTTT. It is translated as CACRQLGTGAEKLFF. This rearrangement joins TRBV30 to TRBJ1-4, with 10 bases fitting TRBD1. This CDR3 has 15 amino acids. The ends lost 6 bases at V and 7 bases at J; junction bases unmatched: 11. The germline V gene has CDR1 GTSNPN and CDR2 SVGIG (reference sequence).

This sequence joins TRBV9 and TRBJ1-3, with 7 nucleotides matching TRBD1. V shed 0 bases and J 8 bases; nucleotides not matched to a gene: 2. The CDR3 sequence is 13 residues long. The V gene's germline CDR1 is SGDLS and CDR2 YYNGEE. This chain's CDR3 is CASSVGQGDTIYF. The CDR3 nucleotides read TGTGCCAGCAGCGTAGGACAGGGAGACACCATATATTTT.

This clone occurred once. The chain employs TRBV5-1 and TRBJ1-4; D may be TRBD1 (5 bases). Germline CDR1 is SGHRS and CDR2 is YFSETQ. V dropped 0 bases and J dropped 5 bases, with 11 bases sitting between them. The CDR3 runs to 15 residues. The CDR3 coding sequence is TGCGCCAGCAGCTTGGGCCAGGGCGTGAATGAAAAACTGTTTTTT. Translation gives CASSLGQGVNEKLFF.

As for this clone: One junction end does not reproduce the germline sequence, and a read error may be involved. The chain couples TRBV6-5 to TRBJ1-2, with D unclear. Looked up from germline, CDR1 is MNHEY and CDR2 is SVGAGI. The CDR3 runs to 13 residues. CDR3: CASRKQRNFGYTF. The DNA for the CDR3 is TGTGCCAGCAGAAAACAGAGAAACTTTGGCTACACCTTC.

This sequence joins TRBV7-9 and TRBJ2-1; 8 bases agree with TRBD2. This CDR3 comprises 16 residues. The germline CDR1 and CDR2 sequences are SEHNR and FQNEAQ (reference sequence). The ends lost 5 bases at V and 6 bases at J; junction bases unmatched: 12. The CDR3 nucleotides read TGTGCCAGCAGCCCAACGTCCGGGAGGGGGGCCAATGAGCAGTTCTTC. Protein product: CASSPTSGRGANEQFF.

The rearrangement uses TRBV12-5 and TRBJ2-3; no definite D call. The germline V gene has CDR1 LGHNT and CDR2 FRNRAP. This CDR3 is 13 amino acids long. Trimming took 4 bases from V and 7 from J, leaving 12 bases between them. CDR3 residues: CASGSGPTNTQYF. DNA for the CDR3: TGTGCTAGTGGTTCTGGCCCAACAAATACGCAGTATTTT. Full variable domain (remainder filled in from reference TRBV12-5 and TRBJ2-3): DARVTQTPRHKVTEMGQEVTMRCQPILGHNTVFWYRQTMMQGLELLAYFRNRAPLDDSGMPKDRFSAEMPDATLATLKIQPSEPRDSAVYFCASGSGPTNTQYFGPGTRLTVL.

V gene TRBV28 combines with J gene TRBJ1-5, with 10 bases matching TRBD1. The J segment lost 3 bases and the V segment lost 6 bases, leaving 5 bases of the junction unmatched. Per germline, CDR1 MDHEN and CDR2 SYDVKM. CDR3 size: 15 residues. The CDR3 DNA sequence: TGTGCCAGCAGGGGGACAGGGGTCGACAATCAGCCCCAGCATTTT. Translated, it gives CASRGTGVDNQPQHF.

This chain uses TRBV23-1 with TRBJ1-6; D remains ambiguous. TRBV23-1 belongs to the ORF category, with a function that is uncertain. V shed 8 bases and J shed 5 bases, with 10 bases lying between them. This CDR3 spans 13 amino acids. The CDR3 region has the DNA TGCGCCAGCTGGGGAGGAGATAATTCACCCCTCCACTTT. This encodes CASWGGDNSPLHF.

The chain uses TRBV12-5 and TRBJ1-1; TRBD1 agrees at 10 bases. The V and J ends lost 1 base and 1 base, in that order; junction bases with no gene match: 6. Germline CDR1 is LGHNT and CDR2 is FRNRAP. CDR3 length: 17 residues. Here the CDR3 reads CASGLALGDRGNTEAFF. CDR3 nucleotides: TGTGCTAGTGGTTTGGCACTTGGGGACAGGGGGAACACTGAAGCTTTCTTT.

J is TRBJ2-7 and V is TRBV29-1; 10 nucleotides match TRBD2. This CDR3 is built from 12 residues. Per germline, CDR1 SQVTM and CDR2 ANQGSEA. With 8 bases clipped from V and 7 bases from J, the junction kept 8 bases outside the gene matches. The CDR3 DNA follows: TGCAGCACCTCTAGCGGGAGCACGGAGCAGTACTTC. Residues: CSTSSGSTEQYF.

The V call is TRBV7-8, the J call TRBJ1-5, with D perhaps matching TRBD1 (5 bases). Germline V gene lookup returns CDR1 SGHVS and CDR2 FQNEAQ. V was shortened by 2 bases and J by 7 bases, with 15 bases between the two germline ends. CDR3 size: 15 residues. The CDR3 protein is CASSLKWIGVQPQHF. The CDR3 bases are TGTGCCAGCAGCTTAAAGTGGATAGGGGTCCAGCCCCAGCATTTT.

This chain connects TRBV30 to TRBJ2-1; 14 nucleotides align to TRBD2. V was clipped by 8 bases and J by 0 bases; unmatched bases: 3. The germline V gene has CDR1 GTSNPN and CDR2 SVGIG (reference sequence). This CDR3 spans 15 amino acids. Here the CDR3 reads CADGTSGSSYNEQFF. CDR3 DNA sequence: TGTGCCGACGGGACTAGCGGGAGCTCCTACAATGAGCAGTTCTTC. The variable domain in full, with the rest retrieved from reference TRBV30 and TRBJ2-1, is SQTIHQWPATLVQPVGSPLSLECTVEGTSNPNLYWYRQAAGRGLQLLFYSVGIGQISSEVPQNLSASRPQDRQFILSSKKLLLSDSGFYLCADGTSGSSYNEQFFGPGTRLTVL.

This clone was picked up a small number of times. The gene calls are TRBV6-1 and TRBJ2-2, with D perhaps matching TRBD1 (5 bases). CDR1 and CDR2 (germline): MNHNS, SASEGT. CDR3 length: 15 residues. Deletions cut 6 bases from V and 4 bases from J, with 15 bases between. The CDR3 nucleotides read TGTGCCAGCAGAGGACACGGCTTGGTCACCGGGGAGCTGTTTTTT. Translation gives CASRGHGLVTGELFF.

The chain combines TRBV7-2 with TRBJ2-1; TRBD2 agrees at 7 bases. CDR1 is SGHTA, CDR2 FQGNSA, per germline. The CDR3 is 18 residues long. The V segment lost 6 bases and the J segment 2 bases; nucleotides outside the gene matches: 16. The CDR3 coding sequence is TGTGCCAGCAGTCTGCCGCGGATGGGGCGGGGGACCTACAATGAGCAGTTCTTC. Residues: CASSLPRMGRGTYNEQFF. The full variable domain, rest sourced from reference TRBV7-2 and TRBJ2-1, is GAGVSQSPSNKVTEKGKDVELRCDPISGHTALYWYRQSLGQGLEFLIYFQGNSAPDKSGLPSDRFSAERTGGSVSTLTIQRTQQEDSAVYLCASSLPRMGRGTYNEQFFGPGTRLTVL.

This clone was seen a few times. This sequence joins TRBV5-6 and TRBJ1-4, with D hard to call. The ends were cut back, 4 bases at V and 3 bases at J, with 19 bases in the middle. CDR1 is SGHDT and CDR2 is YYEEEE in the germline V gene. The CDR3 covers 17 residues. The CDR3 DNA reads TGTGCCAGCAGCATTGGGCTTTGGGGAGAATCTAATGAAAAACTGTTTTTT. This encodes CASSIGLWGESNEKLFF.

CDR3 region: CASSFGGPGEQFF. For the CDR3, the DNA is TGTGCCAGCAGTTTCGGCGGGCCGGGGGAGCAGTTCTTC. The chain couples TRBV28 to TRBJ2-1; a weak D match, TRBD2 (5 bases). CDR3 size: 13 residues. Germline loops: CDR1 MDHEN, CDR2 SYDVKM. V was clipped by 3 bases and J by 10 bases, with 13 bases between them.

The V gene is TRBV7-3, the J gene TRBJ1-1, with a weak D call TRBD1 (5 bases). The CDR3 has 13 residues. With 8 bases removed from V and 1 base from J, the gap between germline ends came to 11 bases. Germline assignment: CDR1 SGHTA and CDR2 FQGTGA. CDR3 region: CASGASQNTEAFF. CDR3 bases: TGTGCCAGCGGGGCCAGCCAGAACACTGAAGCTTTCTTT.

V is TRBV6-1 and J is TRBJ2-3; D is perhaps TRBD1 (5 bases). Trimming stripped 4 bases from V and 4 bases from J, with 15 bases between. This CDR3 spans 15 amino acids. In germline, CDR1 is MNHNS, CDR2 SASEGT. CDR3 nucleotide sequence: TGTGCCAGCAGTGTCGCGGTAGGGGATCCAGATACGCAGTATTTT. Its translation: CASSVAVGDPDTQYF.

V and J are TRBV7-2 and TRBJ2-1; D might be TRBD2 (6 bases). The germline gives CDR1 SGHTA, CDR2 FQGNSA. The V gene lost 5 bases and the J gene lost 1 base, with 9 bases spanning the gap. The CDR3 sequence is 14 residues long. The CDR3 is CASSVGGSYNEQFF. The CDR3 DNA follows: TGTGCCAGCAGCGTGGGGGGATCCTACAATGAGCAGTTCTTC. Looking up the rest from reference TRBV7-2 and TRBJ2-1 gives the full variable domain: GAGVSQSPSNKVTEKGKDVELRCDPISGHTALYWYRQSLGQGLEFLIYFQGNSAPDKSGLPSDRFSAERTGGSVSTLTIQRTQQEDSAVYLCASSVGGSYNEQFFGPGTRLTVL.

This sequence joins TRBV28 and TRBJ1-2, with 12 bases that match TRBD1. In germline, CDR1 is MDHEN, CDR2 SYDVKM. V shed 3 bases, J shed 6 bases, and the junction held 5 bases outside the gene matches. This CDR3 spans 15 amino acids. CDR3 coding DNA: TGTGCCAGCAGTTTCGGGGGACAGGGGGCGAATGGCTACACCTTC. This translates into CASSFGGQGANGYTF.

This clone appeared once. This rearrangement joins TRBV9 to TRBJ1-5; D perhaps matches TRBD1 (5 bases). Trimming stripped 0 bases from V and 10 bases from J, with 20 bases between. This CDR3 contains 16 residues. Germline V CDR1 and CDR2: SGDLS, YYNGEE. The CDR3 region is CASSVEWGGSGDPQHF. The CDR3 nucleotides read TGTGCCAGCAGCGTAGAGTGGGGGGGGTCTGGTGACCCCCAGCATTTT.

The chain couples TRBV6-1 to TRBJ2-7, with D tentatively TRBD1 (6 bases). Trimming removed 4 bases from V and 6 bases from J, with 7 bases in between. Germline V gives CDR1 MNHNS, CDR2 SASEGT. The CDR3 consists of 11 residues. The CDR3 coding sequence is TGTGCCAGCAGTGGACAGGTCGAGCAGTACTTC. As protein: CASSGQVEQYF.

The genes are TRBV7-8 and TRBJ2-4, with a possible D match to TRBD1 (5 bases). Deletions cut 1 base from V and 8 bases from J, with 6 bases between. The CDR3 consists of 12 residues. CDR1 and CDR2 from the germline V gene are SGHVS and FQNEAQ. CDR3 in DNA: TGTGCCAGCAGCTTAGGGGGCGACATTCAGTACTTC. Protein product: CASSLGGDIQYF. Combining the CDR3 with reference TRBV7-8 and TRBJ2-4 gives the whole variable domain GAGVSQSPRYKVAKRGQDVALRCDPISGHVSLFWYQQALGQGPEFLTYFQNEAQLDKSGLPSDRFFAERPEGSVSTLKIQRTQQEDSAVYLCASSLGGDIQYFGAGTRLSVL.

J is TRBJ1-2 and V is TRBV6-5, with D perhaps TRBD1 (6 bases). The germline CDR1 and CDR2 sequences are MNHEY and SVGAGI. The CDR3 extends over 14 amino acids. V was shortened by 0 bases and J by 7 bases, with 12 bases between the two germline ends. The CDR3 sequence is CASSYSTGRGGYTF. The CDR3, as DNA: TGTGCCAGCAGTTACTCGACAGGCCGAGGTGGCTACACCTTC.

V is TRBV30 and J is TRBJ1-2, with 7 bases lining up with TRBD1. V was pared by 4 bases and J by 8 bases, with 19 bases of the junction left unmatched. Germline lookup yields CDR1 GTSNPN and CDR2 SVGIG (reference sequence). This CDR3 is 16 amino acids long. The CDR3 loop is CAWILQPGQKEGGYTF. CDR3 coding DNA: TGTGCCTGGATCCTTCAGCCGGGACAGAAAGAAGGAGGCTACACCTTC.